Below, 28 T cell receptor beta chains from the same sample are listed, as sequenced in a study of T cell clones after liver transplantation. Sequencing was performed with immunoSEQ multiplex PCR; in TCRdb, only in-frame clones are kept and a portion is missing. Of about 75,000 clones in the sample, around 84% were seen once. The sample here was CD4+ T cells from blood, taken less than 50 months after liver transplant. These receptors all come from a human patient who received a liver transplant. The graft donor may account for some of the T cells.

V gene TRBV2 combines with J gene TRBJ2-7, with 10 nucleotides matching TRBD1. CDR3 length: 15 amino acids. V lost 6 bases to trimming and J lost 3 bases; unmatched junction nucleotides: 8. Germline lookup yields CDR1 SNHLY and CDR2 FYNNEI. CDR3 sequence reads: CASSQGQGTIYEQYF. Written as DNA, the CDR3 is TGTGCCAGCAGCCAGGGACAGGGGACGATCTACGAGCAGTACTTC.

The chain has TRBV5-6 and TRBJ1-3; D is undetermined. The V and J ends lost 1 base and 5 bases respectively, with 4 bases between them. This CDR3 has 12 residues. Germline loops: CDR1 SGHDT, CDR2 YYEEEE. The CDR3 loop reads CASSLRRNTIYF. The CDR3, as DNA: TGTGCCAGCAGCTTGCGCCGAAACACCATATATTTT.

This clone has a single count. The chain couples TRBV7-9 to TRBJ2-1; a possible D gene is TRBD2 (6 bases). The CDR3 sequence is 12 residues long. V gave up 11 bases and J gave up 8 bases, with 16 bases separating them. Germline-derived CDR1 and CDR2 are SEHNR and FQNEAQ (reference sequence). CDR3 nucleotide sequence: TGTGCCGGCGGGGAGTGGGTCTATGAGCAGTTCTTC. Protein: CAGGEWVYEQFF.

The chain carries TRBV10-3 and TRBJ2-7, with 8 bases fitting TRBD1. This CDR3 has 13 residues. V was clipped by 8 bases and J by 9 bases; unmatched bases: 12. The germline CDR1 and CDR2 sequences are ENHRY and SYGVKD. This CDR3 reads CAIRGQASGGQYF. The CDR3 DNA reads TGTGCCATCCGGGGACAGGCTTCCGGCGGGCAGTACTTC.

This chain uses TRBV10-3 with TRBJ1-5, with 11 nucleotides matching TRBD1. Germline CDR1 and CDR2: ENHRY and SYGVKD. V lost 8 bases and J lost 5; bases outside the gene matches: 5. The CDR3 sequence is 14 residues long. The CDR3 here is CAISGTGGYQPQHF. CDR3 DNA sequence: TGTGCCATCTCCGGGACAGGGGGTTATCAGCCCCAGCATTTT.

The V call is TRBV2, the J call TRBJ1-6; D uncertain. This CDR3 has 13 residues. The germline V and J ends were trimmed by 6 bases and 10 bases, with 13 bases remaining between them. Germline CDR1 is SNHLY and CDR2 is FYNNEI. Written as DNA, the CDR3 is TGTGCCAGCAGATTGACCCCGTCGTCACCCCTCCACTTT. Amino acids: CASRLTPSSPLHF.

J is TRBJ2-2 and V is TRBV5-1; possibly TRBD2 for D (6 bases). Between the trimmed V and J ends, which lost 7 bases and 3 bases, there was a span of 16 bases. CDR3 length equals 15 residues. Germline CDR1 reads SGHRS; CDR2 reads YFSETQ. The DNA of the CDR3 is TGCGCCAGCTCAGTATCGGGAGACTACACCGGGGAGCTGTTTTTT. Translated: CASSVSGDYTGELFF.

V and J are TRBV5-4 and TRBJ1-1, with D possibly being TRBD1 (6 bases). CDR3 size: 14 residues. CDR1 is SGHNT, CDR2 YYREEE, per germline (reference sequence). V was pared by 5 bases and J by 4 bases, with 15 bases between. The CDR3 DNA sequence: TGTGCCAGCAGTTCCCTGGGGGCGCGCACTGAAGCTTTCTTT. As protein: CASSSLGARTEAFF.

The chain has TRBV6-1 and TRBJ2-7, with a weak D call TRBD2 (5 bases). V lost 6 bases and J lost 5, with 20 bases in between. Germline V gives CDR1 MNHNS, CDR2 SASEGT. This CDR3 has 15 residues. As DNA, the CDR3 is TGTGCCAGCAGCCAGCGGCATGCTGGCGGGCACGAGCAGTACTTC. Translated, it gives CASSQRHAGGHEQYF.

V is TRBV23-1 and J is TRBJ2-7; D call uncertain. TRBV23-1 qualifies as an ORF whose function is uncertain. Between the trimmed V and J ends, which lost 8 bases and 4 bases, there was a span of 6 bases. This CDR3 is built from 10 residues. This CDR3 reads CASGRYEQYF. DNA for the CDR3: TGCGCCAGCGGCAGGTACGAGCAGTACTTC.

The chain employs TRBV6-5 and TRBJ2-1; TRBD2 matches at 7 bases. Trimming took 6 bases from V and 3 from J; bases not matched to a gene: 8. The CDR3 contains 15 residues. Germline V gene data show CDR1 as MNHEY and CDR2 as SVGAGI. The CDR3 nucleotides read TGTGCCAGCAGACGAGAAACTAGCGTCTACAATGAGCAGTTCTTC. Translated: CASRRETSVYNEQFF.

The chain employs TRBV7-2 and TRBJ1-5; D not certain. The CDR3 runs to 12 residues. Germline V gene data show CDR1 as SGHTA and CDR2 as FQGNSA. The germline V and J ends were trimmed by 1 base and 6 bases, with 4 bases remaining between them. The CDR3 bases are TGTGCCAGCAGCTTAGTGGCTCAGCCCCAGCATTTT. Translation: CASSLVAQPQHF.

V gene TRBV14 combines with J gene TRBJ2-3; D is tentatively TRBD1 or TRBD2 (5 bases each). This CDR3 is built from 15 residues. Trimming removed 0 bases from V and 6 bases from J, with 13 bases in between. CDR1 is SGHDN, CDR2 FVKESK, per germline. The CDR3 region is CASSQERGRMDTQYF. In DNA form, the CDR3 reads TGTGCCAGCAGCCAAGAGAGGGGCAGGATGGATACGCAGTATTTT.

The rearrangement joins TRBV2 to TRBJ2-7, with D hard to call. V was trimmed by 7 bases and J by 3 bases, leaving 7 bases between them. This CDR3 comprises 11 residues. Per germline, CDR1 SNHLY and CDR2 FYNNEI. The CDR3 here is CASTRHYEQYF. CDR3 DNA: TGTGCCAGCACCCGACACTACGAGCAGTACTTC.

This chain links TRBV5-5 with TRBJ2-3; D is ambiguous. Per germline, CDR1 SGHKS and CDR2 YYEKEE (reference sequence). The V end was cut by 0 bases, the J end by 4 bases, with 12 bases between. The CDR3 extends over 15 amino acids. CDR3 coding DNA: TGTGCCAGCAGCTTGGAACCGCCGCCCCCAGATACGCAGTATTTT. Its translation is CASSLEPPPPDTQYF. The whole variable domain, filled in from reference TRBV5-5 and TRBJ2-3, reads DAGVTQSPTHLIKTRGQQVTLRCSPISGHKSVSWYQQVLGQGPQFIFQYYEKEERGRGNFPDRFSARQFPNYSSELNVNALLLGDSALYLCASSLEPPPPDTQYFGPGTRLTVL.

The chain couples TRBV5-1 to TRBJ2-5; 9 nucleotides agree with TRBD1. The CDR3 has 15 residues. J gave up 3 bases and V 4 bases, and 7 bases lay outside the gene matches. The V gene's germline CDR1 is SGHRS and CDR2 YFSETQ. In nucleotides, the CDR3 is TGCGCCAGCAGCATTGGGGGACAGGGAAAAGAGACCCAGTACTTC. This sequence encodes CASSIGGQGKETQYF.

The gene calls are TRBV5-1 and TRBJ2-7, with 7 bases that match TRBD1. This CDR3 has 14 residues. V shed 5 bases, J shed 0 bases, and the junction held 5 bases outside the gene matches. Germline V gene lookup returns CDR1 SGHRS and CDR2 YFSETQ. The CDR3 protein is CASRQGQSSYEQYF. For the CDR3, the DNA is TGCGCCAGCAGGCAGGGACAGAGCTCCTACGAGCAGTACTTC.

The chain couples TRBV5-4 to TRBJ2-3; D unclear. Trimming stripped 1 base from V and 2 bases from J, with 5 bases between. The CDR3 sequence is 13 residues long. The germline gives CDR1 SGHNT, CDR2 YYREEE (reference sequence). CDR3 sequence (DNA): TGTGCCAGCAGCTTGTTAGCCACAGATACGCAGTATTTT. It yields the protein CASSLLATDTQYF.

The chain uses TRBV6-5 and TRBJ1-3, with D uncertain. Trimming pared 6 bases from V and 8 bases from J, leaving 14 bases between. The CDR3 sequence is 13 residues long. CDR1 is MNHEY, CDR2 SVGAGI, per germline. The CDR3 DNA reads as TGTGCCAGCAGGCCCGCCCATGGGGACACCATATATTTT. As protein: CASRPAHGDTIYF.

The CDR3 nucleotides read TGTGCCAGCAGCCGGGAGCTCGGGGAGCTGTTTTTT. Translation: CASSRELGELFF. The V gene is TRBV6-5, the J gene TRBJ2-2; tentative D call: TRBD2 (6 bases). V lost 6 bases, J lost 7 bases, and 9 bases lay in between. The CDR3 is made up of 12 amino acids. Germline V gene data show CDR1 as MNHEY and CDR2 as SVGAGI.

Here the CDR3 DNA reads TGTGCCAGCAGCTCCACTCGGGGGGAGACCCAGTACTTC. Its translation: CASSSTRGETQYF. The chain is built from TRBV11-2 and TRBJ2-5; D possibly corresponds to TRBD2 (6 bases). V lost 4 bases and J lost 5, with 11 bases in between. The germline V gene has CDR1 SGHAT and CDR2 FQNNGV. This CDR3 contains 13 residues.

The chain couples TRBV30 to TRBJ2-7; TRBD1 is a possible D gene (6 bases). V gave up 3 bases and J gave up 3 bases, with 15 bases separating them. The CDR3 runs to 14 residues. CDR1 GTSNPN and CDR2 SVGIG come from the germline V gene (reference sequence). CDR3 in amino acids: CAWSLGTRVYEQYF. The DNA for the CDR3 is TGTGCCTGGAGCCTCGGGACAAGAGTCTACGAGCAGTACTTC. The variable domain in full, completed from reference TRBV30 and TRBJ2-7, reads SQTIHQWPATLVQPVGSPLSLECTVEGTSNPNLYWYRQAAGRGLQLLFYSVGIGQISSEVPQNLSASRPQDRQFILSSKKLLLSDSGFYLCAWSLGTRVYEQYFGPGTRLTVT.

This clone occurred once. This chain links TRBV9 with TRBJ2-5, with 8 bases lining up with TRBD2. Germline values: CDR1 SGDLS, CDR2 YYNGEE. The V and J ends lost 0 bases and 5 bases, in that order; junction bases with no gene match: 9. The CDR3 sequence is 16 residues long. Written as DNA, the CDR3 is TGTGCCAGCAGCGTAGATCGGGGGGGGCCCTGGGAGACCCAGTACTTC. It is translated as CASSVDRGGPWETQYF.

The chain links TRBV11-3 to TRBJ2-2; D not resolved. CDR3 length: 12 residues. The germline V and J ends were trimmed by 0 bases and 8 bases, with 4 bases remaining between them. In germline, CDR1 is SGHNT, CDR2 YENEEA. Written as DNA, the CDR3 is TGTGCCAGCAGCTTAGAAACTGGGGAGCTGTTTTTT. It yields the protein CASSLETGELFF.

CDR3 in DNA: TGTGCCAGCAGCCTACAACTAGGGGCTGAAGCTTTCTTT. The encoded protein is CASSLQLGAEAFF. The J gene is TRBJ1-1, the V gene TRBV7-9, with D perhaps TRBD1 (5 bases). The CDR3 is 13 amino acids. V was shortened by 5 bases and J by 6 bases, with 13 bases between the two germline ends. CDR1 is SEHNR, CDR2 FQNEAQ, per germline (reference sequence). Complete variable domain (other parts from reference TRBV7-9 and TRBJ1-1): DTGVSQNPRHKITKRGQNVTFRCDPISEHNRLYWYRQTLGQGPEFLTYFQNEAQLEKSRLLSDRFSAERPKGSFSTLEIQRTEQGDSAMYLCASSLQLGAEAFFGQGTRLTVV.

This clone was found once. This sequence joins TRBV28 and TRBJ1-1; D call uncertain. Trimming stripped 5 bases from V and 10 bases from J, with 8 bases between. The CDR3 has 10 amino acids. Germline values: CDR1 MDHEN, CDR2 SYDVKM. The CDR3, as DNA: TGTGCCAGCAGTAACCGAATAGCTTTCTTT. This codes for CASSNRIAFF.

This chain's CDR3 is CASSGDSRGGADTQYF. CDR3 DNA sequence: TGTGCCAGCAGCGGGGACTCCCGCGGGGGGGCAGATACGCAGTATTTT. The chain couples TRBV25-1 to TRBJ2-3; 9 bases are shared with TRBD2. V dropped 6 bases and J dropped 4; count of bases not matched to a gene: 11. This CDR3 has 16 residues. CDR1 MGHDK and CDR2 SYGVNS come from the germline V gene.

The chain employs TRBV11-2 and TRBJ1-1; D might be TRBD1 (6 bases). Trimming removed 2 bases at V and 7 bases at J, with 8 bases between. This CDR3 region has 12 residues. Germline assignment: CDR1 SGHAT and CDR2 FQNNGV. CDR3 nucleotides: TGTGCCAGCAGCTTAACAGGGCTTGAAGCTTTCTTT. Protein sequence: CASSLTGLEAFF.